The clone carrying this T cell receptor (beta chain) was seen a single time. TCRdb's copy holds only in-frame clones and misses some; the assay was immunoSEQ multiplex PCR. The sample contains some 120,000 clones, around four fifths of which appear only once. This specimen comes from a study of blood T cell repertoires in COVID-19. V was shortened by 1 base and J by 5 bases, with 11 bases between the two germline ends. The germline CDR1 and CDR2 sequences are ENHRY and SYGVKD. This CDR3 is built from 14 residues. The chain links TRBV10-3 to TRBJ1-2; D may be TRBD1 (6 bases). The source material was peripheral blood. The clonotype originates from a human donor in a cohort sampled during active COVID-19. The CDR3 spells CAISEFRGGYGYTF. As DNA, the CDR3 is TGTGCCATCAGTGAGTTCAGGGGAGGGTATGGCTACACCTTC.